The 2 T cell receptor beta chains below all came from one sample that was sequenced in a study of blood T cells in healthy people across ages. The use of a sample-barcoded 5' primer and a J-beta primer mix characterized a second PCR of about 6 to 12 cycles. TCRdb ran MiXCR on the 5' RACE reads and lists one entry per CDR3 protein. The sample holds hundreds of thousands of distinct CDR3 sequences, approximately 44% seen once. The sample consisted of blood. Every receptor here comes from a man in his fifties or sixties in good health.

This clonotype appeared a single time. An end of the junction does not agree with germline; a read error may underlie this. This rearrangement joins TRBV6-2 or TRBV6-3 to TRBJ2-1; possible D gene TRBD2, 7 bases. Germline V CDR1 and CDR2: MNHEY, SVGEGT. The CDR3 totals 14 residues. DNA for the CDR3: TGTGCCAGCAGTCGCGGGGGCTCCGACAATGAGCAGTTCTTC. It is translated as CASSRGGSDNEQFF.

In this sample, this clonotype turned up a few times. The V and J genes are TRBV5-4 and TRBJ2-1, with D possibly matching TRBD2 (7 bases). Germline lookup yields CDR1 SGHNT and CDR2 YYREEE (reference sequence). This CDR3 contains 17 residues. Trimming left V 0 bases short and J 3 bases short, with 16 bases between. As DNA, the CDR3 is TGTGCCAGCAGCTTGGCCGTGGCGGGGGCAATCTACAATGAGCAGTTCTTC. Translation: CASSLAVAGAIYNEQFF.